This note documents a single TCR beta chain sequence. The data were taken from a study of early T cells in non-severe SARS-CoV-2 infection. TCRdb re-called the 5' RACE reads through MiXCR, storing one row per CDR3 protein. The data contain some 49,000 distinct CDR3 sequences, about 10% of them singletons. The material sequenced was whole blood. This clonotype originated in an adult who was a healthcare worker with PCR-confirmed SARS-CoV-2 infection or an uninfected control (not recorded which).

For the CDR3, the DNA is TGTGCCAGCAGCCAAGTCCAGGGGAACACCGGGGAGCTGTTTTTT. It is translated as CASSQVQGNTGELFF. This chain joins TRBV14 and TRBJ2-2; D possibly corresponds to TRBD1 (5 bases). Deletions cut 1 base from V and 1 base from J, with 7 bases between. The CDR3 covers 15 residues. Germline loops: CDR1 SGHDN, CDR2 FVKESK.